These 3 T cell receptor beta chains share one sample of origin, sequenced in a study of CD8+ T cells in alopecia areata. Sorting relied on CD4, CD8alpha, NKG2D, NKG2ACE and other markers applied to pooled cutaneous lymph node cells. Extracted from the samples, RNA was reverse transcribed into cDNA to serve as the sequencing template. Generated by immunoSEQ multiplex PCR, the TCRdb table keeps only in-frame clones and is missing some. The profile covers 2,200 or so clones, none occurring a single time. Sequencing was done on a sample of CD8+ T cells sorted from a lymph node. The receptors come from a C3H/HeJ mouse with alopecia areata. The MHC haplotype recorded for the strain is H2-k.

This clone was counted a few times. Genes here carry mouse names. The read terminates 4 residues before the CDR3 end, so the remaining end is supplied by the germline J gene. The chain joins TRBV13-3 to TRBJ2-1; 8 nucleotides align to TRBD2. The CDR3 has 15 residues. Germline CDR1 and CDR2: NNHDY and SYVADS. J gave up 3 bases and V 4 bases, and 6 bases lay outside the gene matches. The CDR3 DNA, read in part, is TGTGCCAGCAGTACCCCGACTGGGGCCTATGCT. Amino acid sequence: CASSTPTGAYA. The whole CDR3 is CASSTPTGAYAEQFF.

This clone has more than one count but fewer than ten. The gene names here belong to mouse. The CDR3 end falls 4 residues outside the read, so it is completed with the germline J gene. V and J are TRBV13-2 and TRBJ1-1, with D maybe TRBD1 (5 bases). Per germline, CDR1 NNHNN and CDR2 SYGAGS (reference sequence). The CDR3 loop spans 14 amino acids. This CDR3 is CASGEGDWGLEVFF. The CDR3 DNA, read in part, is TGTGCCAGCGGTGAGGGGGACTGGGGGTTA.

In the case of this clone: Gene labels here are mouse ones. CDR3 bases read: TGTGCCTGGAGTCTCTGGGAGAGCTCCTAT. This encodes CAWSLWESSY. The complete CDR3 sequence is CAWSLWESSYEQYF. V and J are TRBV31 and TRBJ2-7; the D gene is possibly TRBD2 (5 bases). The CDR3 goes on 4 residues after the read ends, and that part is filled in from the germline J gene. The CDR3 is 14 residues long. CDR1 is GKSSPN and CDR2 is SITVG in the germline V gene. Trimming removed 0 bases at V and 0 bases at J, with 9 bases between.